This TCR beta chain emerged from a study of blood T cell repertoires in COVID-19. Study-level background: PBMCs, B-cell-depleted T cells, or T cells provided the cDNA or gDNA that made up the material.

CDR1 and CDR2 (germline): SGHRS, YFSETQ. The V end lost 0 bases, the J end lost 1 base, and 14 bases lay between the germline ends. This CDR3 is 16 amino acids long. Profiled with immunoSEQ multiplex PCR; TCRdb holds only in-frame clones, not every one. The sample lists around 140,000 clones, over 80% seen once, with about 6.5% in the top ten. Source material: peripheral blood. V gene TRBV5-1 combines with J gene TRBJ2-7; maybe TRBD1 (6 bases). This TCR was sampled from a man older than 75 with acute or convalescent COVID-19. The CDR3 here is CASSLAGTIASYEQYF. CDR3 nucleotides: TGCGCCAGCAGCTTGGCCGGGACAATCGCTTCCTACGAGCAGTACTTC.